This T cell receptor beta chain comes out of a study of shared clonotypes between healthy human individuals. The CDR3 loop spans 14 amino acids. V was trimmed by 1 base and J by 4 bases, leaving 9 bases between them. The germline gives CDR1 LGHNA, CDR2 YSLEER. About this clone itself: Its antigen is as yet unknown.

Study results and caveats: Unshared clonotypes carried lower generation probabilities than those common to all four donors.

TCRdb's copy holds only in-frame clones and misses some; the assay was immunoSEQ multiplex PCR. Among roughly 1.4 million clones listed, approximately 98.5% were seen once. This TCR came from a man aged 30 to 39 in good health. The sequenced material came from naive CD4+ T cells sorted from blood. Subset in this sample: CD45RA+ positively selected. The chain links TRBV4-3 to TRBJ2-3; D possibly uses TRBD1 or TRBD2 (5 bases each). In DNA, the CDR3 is TGCGCCAGCAGCCAAGGGGACCCCTCAGATACGCAGTATTTT. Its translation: CASSQGDPSDTQYF.